The source of this T cell receptor (beta chain) is a study of T-cell reconstitution after alpha-beta-depleted transplantation in children. Unique molecular identifiers were incorporated during preparation of the TCRbeta library. TCRdb re-analysed the PCR reads in MiXCR, keeping a single row per CDR3 protein. The repertoire holds about 870,000 distinct CDR3 sequences, with roughly 15% as singletons. This clonotype came up a few times. Trimming cost V 3 bases and J 5 bases; bases outside gene matches: 7. This CDR3 is 14 amino acids long. CDR1 is LGHDT, CDR2 YNNKEL, per germline (reference sequence). The chain couples TRBV3-1 to TRBJ2-7, with TRBD2 matching 7 bases. The material sequenced was PBMCs, mostly from graft donor cells, taken 360 days after TCRalphabeta/CD19-depleted stem cell transplant. The sequence was collected from a male patient younger than 18 who had a stem cell transplant for acute lymphoblastic leukemia, so the T cells may come from the graft donor. This chain's CDR3 is CASSQGLRDHEQYF. CDR3 DNA sequence: TGTGCCAGCAGCCAGGGACTAAGGGACCACGAGCAGTACTTC.